This note documents a single TCR beta chain sequence. The sample comes from a study of blood T cell repertoires in COVID-19. Cohorts were based on clinical histories the participants reported. The CDR3 runs to 18 residues. In germline, CDR1 is GTSNPN, CDR2 SVGIG (reference sequence). V lost 4 bases, J lost 0 bases, and 12 bases stayed unmatched. TCRdb's table, derived via immunoSEQ multiplex PCR, lists solely in-frame clones and lacks some. The repertoire holds about 270,000 clones, with about 87% as singletons. The specimen was PBMCs or T cells enriched from blood (not recorded which). This receptor was obtained from a woman under 40 with acute COVID-19. The rearrangement uses TRBV30 and TRBJ2-3, with 11 bases that match TRBD2. CDR3 residues: CAWTPGKGLAVSTDTQYF. CDR3 in DNA: TGTGCCTGGACCCCGGGAAAGGGACTAGCGGTGAGCACAGATACGCAGTATTTT.